Described below is a single T cell receptor (beta chain) sequence and its context. The antigen remains undetermined. This sample is part of a study of beta chain features in type 1 diabetes. Findings and limits, study-wide: Patients' naive, central memory and regulatory TCRB repertoires appeared more alike than those of healthy donors.

The study reverse transcribed the entire isolated RNA, so it sequenced expressed TCRB transcripts. The protocol was immunoSEQ multiplex PCR, while the TCRdb copy is restricted to in-frame clones and leaves out a portion. The sample contains about 140,000 clones, less than 10% of which appear only once. Averaging roughly 120 mL, one heparinised blood draw came from each individual donor. The germline V gene has CDR1 SGDLS and CDR2 YYNGEE. The CDR3 extends over 15 amino acids. The ends lost 0 bases at V and 5 bases at J; junction bases unmatched: 2. Material for sequencing was central memory CD4+ T cells from blood. The chain recombines TRBV9 with TRBJ2-5; 12 bases agree with TRBD2. The TCR comes from a woman aged 40 to 49 in good health. CDR3 nucleotide sequence: TGTGCCAGCAGCGTAGGTCTAGCGGGGGGGGAGACCCAGTACTTC. It yields the protein CASSVGLAGGETQYF.